This T cell receptor (beta chain) is from a study of CD8+ T cells in alopecia areata. RNA, once extracted, was reverse transcribed into cDNA for use as the sequencing template. Only in-frame clones appear in the TCRdb table, and some are missing; sequencing was by immunoSEQ multiplex PCR. The sample has under 350,000 clones, 55% to 70% seen once. Between the trimmed V and J ends, which lost 11 bases and 4 bases, there was a span of 20 bases. CDR1 is ENHRY and CDR2 is SYGVKD in the germline V gene. This CDR3 has 15 residues. The treatment here: oral pan-JAK inhibitor, 5-10 mg twice daily. Sampling of alopecia areata patients yielded lesional scalp punch biopsies as well as peripheral blood.

The sample was CD4+ T cells sorted from blood, taken at week 24, from a patient treated with tofacitinib. This TCR was recovered from a human donor with alopecia areata. This chain connects TRBV10-3 to TRBJ2-2; TRBD1 is a possible D gene (5 bases). CDR3 amino acids: CAVQTQNRSTGELFF. CDR3 nucleotide sequence: TGTGCCGTCCAAACACAAAACAGGAGCACCGGGGAGCTGTTTTTT.